This TCR beta chain was sequenced during a study of PD-L1 blockade in urothelial cancer. Study context: Males with urothelial cancer arising in the bladder constituted most of the roughly 30 patients.

This clone was recorded only once. Its antigen is undetermined. Clones were read by immunoSEQ multiplex PCR, and TCRdb kept only the in-frame ones, dropping some. The sample records under 40,000 clones, 80% to 95% being singletons. CDR1 and CDR2 from the germline V gene are SGHRS and YFSETQ. The length of the CDR3 is 14 residues. V lost 4 bases, J lost 7 bases, and 7 bases stayed unmatched. The study's findings and limits: Patients with durable benefit had greater blood expansion of tumor-associated TCR clones 3 weeks into treatment.

The chain employs TRBV5-1 and TRBJ1-4, with TRBD1 identical over 7 bases. The receptor was isolated from a man between 65 and 79 years old with urothelial cancer. The sequenced sample was PBMCs, obtained around atezolizumab (anti-PD-L1) treatment. The chain's CDR3 is CASSPGTVIEKLFF. The CDR3 DNA follows: TGCGCCAGCAGCCCTGGGACAGTAATTGAAAAACTGTTTTTT.